One T cell receptor (beta chain) is described in this entry. As yet, its antigen is unknown. The data were taken from a study of T cells in Graves' hyperthyroidism and ophthalmopathy. General observations from the study: In simple terms, a model built on 13 V-J features told ophthalmopathy apart from stable hyperthyroidism. Model predictions of ophthalmopathy came a median around 7.1 months before onset.

Graves' hyperthyroidism was deemed stable given no ophthalmopathy progression within 18 months. This CDR3 comprises 15 residues. Trimming took 3 bases from V and 0 from J, leaving 9 bases between them. Germline loops: CDR1 LNHNV, CDR2 YYDKDF (reference sequence). Authors of the study amplified TCR beta CDR3 regions from RNA transcripts. TCR CDR3 regions were first amplified by RT-PCR with HTBI primers. TCRdb used MiXCR to reprocess the multiplex PCR reads, holding one entry per CDR3 protein. The sample lists some 720,000 distinct CDR3 sequences, 15% to 20% occurring once. This chain joins TRBV15 and TRBJ1-5; D remains unclear. The sample was blood. The TCR comes from a man aged 18 to 29 with Graves' hyperthyroidism. The CDR3 loop reads CATSRDGNSNQPQHF. The CDR3 DNA reads as TGTGCCACCAGCAGGGACGGTAATAGCAATCAGCCCCAGCATTTT.